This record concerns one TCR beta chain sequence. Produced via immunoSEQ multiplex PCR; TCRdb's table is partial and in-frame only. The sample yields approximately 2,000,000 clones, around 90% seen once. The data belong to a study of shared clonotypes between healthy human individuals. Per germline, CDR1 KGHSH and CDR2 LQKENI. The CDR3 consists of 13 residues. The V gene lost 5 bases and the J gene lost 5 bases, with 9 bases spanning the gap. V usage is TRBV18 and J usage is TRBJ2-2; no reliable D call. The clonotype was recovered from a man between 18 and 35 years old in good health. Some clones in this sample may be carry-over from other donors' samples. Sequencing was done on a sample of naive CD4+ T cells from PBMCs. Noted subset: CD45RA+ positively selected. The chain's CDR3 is CASSEAWTGELFF. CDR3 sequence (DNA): TGTGCCAGCTCAGAAGCGTGGACCGGGGAGCTGTTTTTT.